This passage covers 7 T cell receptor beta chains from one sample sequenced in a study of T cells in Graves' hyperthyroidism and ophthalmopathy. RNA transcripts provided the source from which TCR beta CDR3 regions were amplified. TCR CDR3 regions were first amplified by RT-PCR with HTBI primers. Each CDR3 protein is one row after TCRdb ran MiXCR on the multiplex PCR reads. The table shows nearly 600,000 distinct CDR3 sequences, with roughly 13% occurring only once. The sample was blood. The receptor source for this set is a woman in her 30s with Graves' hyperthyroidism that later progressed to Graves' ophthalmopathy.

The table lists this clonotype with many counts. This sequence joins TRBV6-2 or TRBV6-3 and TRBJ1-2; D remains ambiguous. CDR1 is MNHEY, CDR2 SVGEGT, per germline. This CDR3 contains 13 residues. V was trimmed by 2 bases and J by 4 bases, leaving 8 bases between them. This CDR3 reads CASSYGRSYGYTF. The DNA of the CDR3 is TGTGCCAGCAGTTACGGCAGATCCTATGGCTACACCTTC.

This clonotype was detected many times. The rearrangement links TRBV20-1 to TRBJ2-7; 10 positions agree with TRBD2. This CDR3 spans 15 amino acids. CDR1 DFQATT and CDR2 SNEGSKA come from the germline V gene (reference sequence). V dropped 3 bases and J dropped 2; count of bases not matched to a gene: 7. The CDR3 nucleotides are TGCAGTGCTAGCGCAACTAGCGGGACACCCTACGAGCAGTACTTC. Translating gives CSASATSGTPYEQYF.

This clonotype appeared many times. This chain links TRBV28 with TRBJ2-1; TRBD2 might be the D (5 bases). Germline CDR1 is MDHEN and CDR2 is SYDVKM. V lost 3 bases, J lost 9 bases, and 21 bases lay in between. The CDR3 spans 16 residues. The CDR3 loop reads CASSFSLWELPAEQFF. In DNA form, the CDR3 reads TGTGCCAGCAGTTTTTCTTTATGGGAGTTGCCGGCTGAGCAGTTCTTC.

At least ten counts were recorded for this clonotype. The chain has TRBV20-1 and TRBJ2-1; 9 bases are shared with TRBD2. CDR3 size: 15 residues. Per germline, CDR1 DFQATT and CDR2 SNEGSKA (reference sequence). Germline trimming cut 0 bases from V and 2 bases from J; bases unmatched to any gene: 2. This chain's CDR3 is CSARDPSGTYNEQFF. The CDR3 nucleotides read TGCAGTGCTAGAGACCCTAGCGGGACCTACAATGAGCAGTTCTTC.

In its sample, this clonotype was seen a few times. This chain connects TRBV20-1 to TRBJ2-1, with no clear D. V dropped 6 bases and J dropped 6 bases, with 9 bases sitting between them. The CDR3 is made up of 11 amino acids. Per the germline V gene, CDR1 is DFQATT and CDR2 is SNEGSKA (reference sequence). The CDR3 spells CSASGLNEQFF. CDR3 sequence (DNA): TGCAGTGCCTCGGGTCTCAATGAGCAGTTCTTC.

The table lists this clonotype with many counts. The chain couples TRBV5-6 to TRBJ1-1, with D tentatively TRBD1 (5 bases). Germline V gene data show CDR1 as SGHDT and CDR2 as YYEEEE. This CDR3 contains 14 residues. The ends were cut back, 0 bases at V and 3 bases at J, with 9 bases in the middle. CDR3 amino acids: CASSLVGPYTEAFF. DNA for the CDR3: TGTGCCAGCAGCTTGGTGGGGCCGTACACTGAAGCTTTCTTT.

The CDR3 coding sequence is TGTGCCAGCAGTTTGGGCGGGAGGGCCCCCAATGAGCAGTTCTTC. Residues: CASSLGGRAPNEQFF. The V gene is TRBV27, the J gene TRBJ2-1, with 9 bases lining up with TRBD2. The CDR3 runs to 15 residues. Per germline, CDR1 MNHEY and CDR2 SMNVEV (reference sequence). V gave up 3 bases and J gave up 6 bases; unmatched junction bases: 6.